A selection of T cell receptor beta chains follows, all from one sample in a study of blood T cells in healthy people across ages. TCRdb re-derived calls from the 5' RACE reads in MiXCR, one entry per CDR3 protein. This table holds 800,000 or so distinct CDR3 sequences, less than 60% found once. The specimen sequenced was blood. The receptors were gathered from an elderly man in good health. CDR3s include the opening cysteine and the closing phenylalanine or tryptophan. D genes are given only for firm matches. Expanded clones get a size class; other rows say once, few or many, or leave the size out.

V	J	length	size	D	CDR3	DNA
TRBV6-2/TRBV6-3	TRBJ1-1	14	once	.	CASITGGAQPEAFF	TGTGCCAGCATAACGGGGGGAGCGCAGCCTGAAGCTTTCTTT
TRBV5-5	TRBJ2-5	16	few	TRBD1	CASSLAPDRALETQYF	TGTGCCAGCAGCTTGGCCCCGGACAGGGCTCTAGAGACCCAGTACTTC
TRBV5-1	TRBJ2-3	13	.	.	CASRGDRPDTQYF	TGCGCCAGCAGGGGAGATCGGCCAGATACGCAGTATTTT
TRBV12-3/TRBV12-4	TRBJ2-3	11	few	.	CASSLDSAQYF	TGTGCCAGCAGTTTAGACTCGGCGCAGTATTTT
TRBV7-9	TRBJ1-3	16	.	.	CASSSQAGVAGNTIYF	TGTGCCAGCAGCTCTCAGGCAGGGGTCGCTGGAAACACCATATATTTT
TRBV7-9	TRBJ2-7	16	.	.	CASSHPDGSSSYEQYF	TGTGCCAGCAGTCACCCGGACGGGTCCAGCTCCTACGAGCAGTACTTC
TRBV12-3/TRBV12-4	TRBJ2-7	17	.	TRBD2	CASSLGITSVYPYEQYF	TGTGCCAGCAGTTTAGGGATTACTAGCGTTTACCCCTACGAGCAGTACTTC
TRBV9	TRBJ2-7	15	few	.	CASSPFRGFAYEQYF	TGTGCCAGCAGCCCCTTCCGAGGATTCGCCTACGAGCAGTACTTC
TRBV20-1	TRBJ2-1	15	.	.	CSANSVVNSYNEQFF	TGCAGTGCTAATTCGGTGGTCAACTCCTACAATGAGCAGTTCTTC
TRBV29-1	TRBJ2-7	13	.	.	CSVRAGGTYEQYF	TGCAGCGTTCGCGCAGGAGGAACCTACGAGCAGTACTTC
TRBV5-6	TRBJ2-7	15	few	TRBD1	CASSLVGTGSYEQYF	TGTGCCAGCAGCTTGGTAGGGACAGGGAGCTACGAGCAGTACTTC
TRBV20-1	TRBJ2-3	15	.	.	CSASDVIRYTDTQYF	TGCAGTGCTAGTGATGTTATCCGGTACACAGATACGCAGTATTTT
TRBV9	TRBJ2-5	17	once	.	CASSVGPMAGPQETQYF	TGTGCCAGCAGCGTGGGTCCGATGGCAGGGCCTCAGGAGACCCAGTACTTC
TRBV5-5	TRBJ2-1	17	few	.	CASSLGLVGSSYNEQFF	TGTGCCAGCAGCTTGGGTTTGGTGGGGAGCTCCTACAATGAGCAGTTCTTC
TRBV20-1	TRBJ2-7	13	many	.	CSARTWNSYEQYF	TGCAGTGCTAGAACCTGGAATTCCTACGAGCAGTACTTC
TRBV4-3	TRBJ2-7	14	.	.	CASSQSQNSYEQYF	TGCGCCAGCAGCCAATCTCAGAACTCCTACGAGCAGTACTTC
TRBV5-1	TRBJ2-7	15	.	.	CASSGRTDRTYEQYF	TGCGCCAGCAGCGGAAGGACGGACCGGACTTACGAGCAGTACTTC
TRBV29-1	TRBJ2-1	15	.	.	CSVPFLARSYNEQFF	TGCAGCGTCCCATTTCTAGCGAGGTCCTACAATGAGCAGTTCTTC